Here is one TCR beta chain with its context. These data are taken from a study of OX40 agonist ivuxolimab in advanced cancers. Clones were read by immunoSEQ multiplex PCR, and TCRdb kept only the in-frame ones, dropping some. Among just under 80,000 clones, 89% were seen once, and the ten largest hold around 0.4%. This CDR3 is 16 amino acids long. The germline V gene encodes CDR1 SGHDN and CDR2 FVKESK. V was trimmed by 1 base and J by 6 bases, leaving 16 bases between them. The receptor's source is an adult with an advanced solid tumor such as melanoma, head and neck, liver or kidney cancer. The sequenced sample was CD4+ or CD8+ T cells sorted from blood, obtained in a trial of the OX40 agonist ivuxolimab. J is TRBJ2-1 and V is TRBV14, with D maybe TRBD2 (6 bases). The CDR3 DNA reads as TGTGCCAGCAGCCAAGCCATGTCAGCGGGTGGCAATGAGCAGTTCTTC. This codes for CASSQAMSAGGNEQFF. Drawing the rest from reference TRBV14 and TRBJ2-1, the complete variable domain is EAGVTQFPSHSVIEKGQTVTLRCDPISGHDNLYWYRRVMGKEIKFLLHFVKESKQDESGMPNNRFLAERTGGTYSTLKVQPAELEDSGVYFCASSQAMSAGGNEQFFGPGTRLTVL.